The TCR beta chain described here comes from a study of T cell repertoires in cytomegalovirus infection. For the study at large: It was the public TCR beta signatures that indicated both CMV infection and matching HLA type.

With 6 bases clipped from V and 1 base from J, the junction kept 4 bases outside the gene matches. This CDR3 spans 15 amino acids. From germline, CDR1 is LGHNA and CDR2 YSLEER. A remark on this clonotype: Its cognate antigen is unknown. A much larger clone is a single base away; this may be a read error.

From the reads, TCRdb called clonotypes with MiXCR, one entry per CDR3 protein. Of fewer than 1,000,000 distinct CDR3 sequences listed, roughly 30% are singletons. This sequence originates from a human donor in good health (CMV status not recorded). Some clones in this sample may be carry-over from other donors' samples. The sample in question was cultured CD8+ T cells from PBMCs, obtained from culture after CMV antigen stimulation. This chain links TRBV4-3 with TRBJ1-1; 11 bases align to TRBD1. The CDR3 spells CASRRGQGANTEAFF. The CDR3 nucleotides read TGCGCCAGCAGACGAGGACAGGGGGCGAACACTGAAGCTTTCTTT.